A single sample gave rise to the 17 T cell receptor beta chains below, sequenced in a study of T cell responses to AZD1222 COVID-19 vaccine. Clones were read by immunoSEQ multiplex PCR, and TCRdb kept only the in-frame ones, dropping some. This sample has 90,000 to 130,000 clones, with about 92% found just once. Sequenced material: peripheral blood, taken on day 0 of MenACWY control vaccination. Every receptor here comes from an adult in good health.

A note on this clone: At one of its ends the junction is not consistent with the germline gene, which may arise from a read error. The CDR3 loop is CASSYEHCSGGVKTQYF. CDR3 DNA: TGTGCTAGCAGTTACGAACACTGTAGCGGGGGGGTTAAGACCCAGTACTTC. The chain joins TRBV7-7 to TRBJ2-5; 11 bases fit TRBD2. Germline CDR1 SSHAT, CDR2 FNYEAQ (reference sequence). This CDR3 is built from 17 residues. Looking up the rest from reference TRBV7-7 and TRBJ2-5 gives the full variable domain: GAGVSQSPRYKVTKRGQDVTLRCDPISSHATLYWYQQALGQGPEFLTYFNYEAQPDKSGLPSDRFSAERPEGSISTLTIQRTEQRDSAMYRCASSYEHCSGGVKTQYFGPGTRLLVL.

The rearrangement links TRBV11-3 to TRBJ2-7, with 10 bases matching TRBD1. Germline V lookup: CDR1 SGHNT, CDR2 YENEEA. J was trimmed by 0 bases and V by 4 bases; bases with no gene match: 3. The CDR3 runs 15 residues. The CDR3 bases are TGTGCCAGCAGCTCAGGGACAGGGGTCTCCTACGAGCAGTACTTC. Its translation is CASSSGTGVSYEQYF.

This rearrangement joins TRBV12-3 or TRBV12-4 to TRBJ1-1, with a possible D match to TRBD1 (5 bases). Deletions cut 3 bases from V and 7 bases from J, with 9 bases between. The CDR3 has 12 amino acids. The CDR3 here is CASSFRQGEAFF. The CDR3 nucleotides are TGTGCCAGCAGTTTTCGGCAGGGTGAAGCTTTCTTT.

V is TRBV29-1 and J is TRBJ2-2, with D maybe TRBD2 (5 bases). Germline V CDR1 and CDR2: SQVTM, ANQGSEA. This CDR3 comprises 12 residues. V lost 6 bases and J lost 4, with 9 bases in between. CDR3 bases: TGCAGCGTCGCGGGCCCCACCGGGGAGCTGTTTTTT. This gives the protein CSVAGPTGELFF.

The rearrangement joins TRBV13 to TRBJ2-1; 10 bases align to TRBD1. The V segment lost 5 bases and the J segment 5 bases; nucleotides outside the gene matches: 6. The CDR3 length is 15 residues. CDR1 is PRHDT and CDR2 is FYEKMQ in the germline V gene (reference sequence). CDR3 sequence (DNA): TGTGCCAGCAGCCCCGGGACAGGGGAGCACAATGAGCAGTTCTTC. It is translated as CASSPGTGEHNEQFF.

This rearrangement joins TRBV28 to TRBJ1-6; no definite D call. This CDR3 has 13 residues. The germline gives CDR1 MDHEN, CDR2 SYDVKM. V lost 5 bases to trimming and J lost 10 bases, with 12 bases between them. CDR3 bases: TGTGCCAGCAGTCCGGGAATACGGTCACCCCTCCACTTT. It is translated as CASSPGIRSPLHF.

The rearrangement uses TRBV27 and TRBJ2-3; 8 nucleotides align to TRBD2. The CDR3 sequence is 17 residues long. The germline V gene has CDR1 MNHEY and CDR2 SMNVEV (reference sequence). V shed 5 bases, J shed 1 base, and the junction held 11 bases outside the gene matches. CDR3: CASSRGDRRGGTDTQYF. The CDR3 bases are TGTGCCAGCAGTAGGGGCGATCGGCGGGGGGGCACAGATACGCAGTATTTT.

The rearrangement links TRBV4-1 to TRBJ1-3; D is undetermined. The germline CDR1 and CDR2 sequences are MGHRA and YSYEKL. Trimming removed 0 bases at V and 3 bases at J, with 6 bases between. The CDR3 spans 14 residues. The DNA for the CDR3 is TGCGCCAGCAGCCAAGAAACGGTTGGAAACACCATATATTTT. It encodes CASSQETVGNTIYF.

This sequence joins TRBV5-1 and TRBJ2-2; D is tentatively TRBD1 or TRBD2 (6 bases each). CDR3 length: 16 residues. Trimming pared 4 bases from V and 3 bases from J, leaving 16 bases between. Per germline, CDR1 SGHRS and CDR2 YFSETQ. The CDR3 coding sequence is TGCGCCAGCAGCCCCTACGGGGGCGAGTACACCGGGGAGCTGTTTTTT. Its translation is CASSPYGGEYTGELFF.

The gene calls are TRBV6-4 and TRBJ2-3; TRBD2 agrees at 10 bases. J lost 2 bases, V lost 0 bases, and 2 bases had no gene match. The CDR3 covers 16 residues. Germline CDR1 is MRHNA and CDR2 is SNTAGT. CDR3 residues: CASSDSSGGHTDTQYF. The CDR3 DNA follows: TGTGCCAGCAGTGACTCTAGCGGGGGGCACACAGATACGCAGTATTTT.

The chain couples TRBV10-1 to TRBJ2-5; the D is unclear. Per the germline V gene, CDR1 is WNHNN and CDR2 is SYGVQD (reference sequence). The germline V and J ends were trimmed by 4 bases and 7 bases, with 13 bases remaining between them. The CDR3 is 13 amino acids. The CDR3 is CASSAGPPGTQYF. In DNA form, the CDR3 reads TGCGCCAGCAGTGCAGGACCCCCGGGGACCCAGTACTTC.

J is TRBJ2-2 and V is TRBV29-1; perhaps TRBD1 as D (5 bases). This CDR3 spans 13 amino acids. CDR1 and CDR2 from the germline V gene are SQVTM and ANQGSEA. The V gene lost 6 bases and the J gene lost 1 base, with 9 bases spanning the gap. The CDR3 loop reads CSVGRQNTGELFF. The CDR3 DNA sequence: TGCAGCGTGGGGCGGCAGAACACCGGGGAGCTGTTTTTT.

CDR3 in amino acids: CASSRAGGFYGYTF. The CDR3 DNA sequence: TGTGCCAGCAGCCGGGCCGGGGGGTTCTATGGCTACACCTTC. The rearrangement uses TRBV7-2 and TRBJ1-2; a weak D match, TRBD1 (5 bases). V lost 5 bases to trimming and J lost 4 bases, with 14 bases between them. The CDR3 sequence is 14 residues long. Germline CDR1 is SGHTA and CDR2 is FQGNSA.

This clone was seen once. The rearrangement links TRBV7-8 to TRBJ2-5; 11 nucleotides match TRBD1. The V and J ends lost 1 base and 5 bases, in that order; junction bases with no gene match: 9. Germline CDR1 is SGHVS and CDR2 is FQNEAQ. The CDR3 is 17 residues long. The CDR3 DNA is TGTGCCAGCAGCTTAGGGACAGGGGGCAGGAAAGGGGAGACCCAGTACTTC. Protein sequence: CASSLGTGGRKGETQYF.

About this clone: Distinct nucleotide sequences in the sample also encode this CDR3. The V and J genes are TRBV5-1 and TRBJ1-5, with 7 positions matching TRBD1. Germline values: CDR1 SGHRS, CDR2 YFSETQ. V lost 0 bases, J lost 7 bases, and 4 bases stayed unmatched. The CDR3 spans 14 residues. The CDR3 DNA reads as TGCGCCAGCAGCTTGGGACAGGGAGACCAGCCCCAGCATTTT. It encodes CASSLGQGDQPQHF.

The chain recombines TRBV6-5 with TRBJ2-1, with D possibly TRBD2 on 7 matching bases. Trimming stripped 2 bases from V and 0 bases from J, with 11 bases between. Germline assignment: CDR1 MNHEY and CDR2 SVGAGI. The CDR3 is 16 residues long. The CDR3 DNA is TGTGCCAGCAGTTACGGCGGGGGCCGCTCCTACAATGAGCAGTTCTTC. Its translation is CASSYGGGRSYNEQFF.

This chain uses TRBV11-2 with TRBJ1-2; D is uncertain. From germline, CDR1 is SGHAT and CDR2 FQNNGV. This CDR3 has 16 residues. The V gene lost 2 bases and the J gene lost 4 bases, with 17 bases spanning the gap. The CDR3 loop is CASSLFQDEGSYGYTF. The DNA of the CDR3 is TGTGCCAGCAGCTTATTTCAGGACGAGGGTTCCTATGGCTACACCTTC.